The following is a TCR beta chain sequence with its context. Additional DNA sequences in this sample encode the identical CDR3. The entry originates in a study of blood T cell repertoires in COVID-19. Turning to the study itself: COVID-19 samples collected from the United States, Italy and Spain covered acute and convalescent phases. From T cells, B-cell-depleted T cells, or PBMCs came the material, which was cDNA or gDNA.

Looked up from germline, CDR1 is SGDLS and CDR2 is YYNGEE. V dropped 3 bases and J dropped 2; count of bases not matched to a gene: 10. The CDR3 length is 16 residues. In the original analysis: For nucleated cells, counts were estimated from reference gene primer amplification. Data came from immunoSEQ multiplex PCR; TCRdb stores just in-frame clones and leaves some out. V and J calls and clone size are as listed in that table; D and trimming were resolved from the DNA. Among about 160,000 clones listed, about 85% were seen once. The origin of this receptor is a man aged 55 to 70 who had recovered from COVID-19. Sequencing was done on a sample of peripheral blood. V and J are TRBV9 and TRBJ2-7; 8 bases map to TRBD2. The CDR3 DNA follows: TGTGCCAGCAGCGGAACCACTAGCGGATCCCCCTACGAGCAGTACTTC. As protein: CASSGTTSGSPYEQYF.